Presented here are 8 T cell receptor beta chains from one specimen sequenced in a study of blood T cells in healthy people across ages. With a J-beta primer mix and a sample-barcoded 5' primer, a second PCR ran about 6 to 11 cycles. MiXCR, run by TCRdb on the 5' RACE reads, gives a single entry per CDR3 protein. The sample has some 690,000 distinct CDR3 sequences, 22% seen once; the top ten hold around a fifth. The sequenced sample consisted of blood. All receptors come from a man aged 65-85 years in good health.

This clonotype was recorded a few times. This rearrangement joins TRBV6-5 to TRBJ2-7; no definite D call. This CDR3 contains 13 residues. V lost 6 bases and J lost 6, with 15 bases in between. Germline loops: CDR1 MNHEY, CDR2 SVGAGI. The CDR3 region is CASRKGREFEQYF. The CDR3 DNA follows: TGTGCCAGCAGGAAAGGACGCGAGTTCGAGCAGTACTTC.

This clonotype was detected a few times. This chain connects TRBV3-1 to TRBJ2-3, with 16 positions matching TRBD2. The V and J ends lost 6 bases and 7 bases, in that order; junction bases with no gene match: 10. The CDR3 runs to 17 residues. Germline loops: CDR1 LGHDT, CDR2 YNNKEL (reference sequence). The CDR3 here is CASSTGLAGGLQNTQYF. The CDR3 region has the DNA TGTGCCAGCAGTACGGGACTAGCGGGGGGGCTTCAAAATACGCAGTATTTT.

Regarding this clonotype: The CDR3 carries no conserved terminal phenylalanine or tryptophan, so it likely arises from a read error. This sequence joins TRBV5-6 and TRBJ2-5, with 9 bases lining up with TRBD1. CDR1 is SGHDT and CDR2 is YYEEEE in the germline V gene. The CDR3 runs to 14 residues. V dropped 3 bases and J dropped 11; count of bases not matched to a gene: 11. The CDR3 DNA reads TGTGCCAGCAGCTGGGGGGACAGGGCGCGAGAGCAGTACGTC. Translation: CASSWGDRAREQYV.

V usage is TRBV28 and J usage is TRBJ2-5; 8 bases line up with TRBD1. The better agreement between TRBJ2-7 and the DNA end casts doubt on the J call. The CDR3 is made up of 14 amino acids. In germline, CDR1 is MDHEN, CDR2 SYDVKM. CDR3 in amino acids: CASRQTGVSYEQYF. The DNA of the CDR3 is TGTGCCAGCAGGCAGACAGGGGTGTCCTACGAGCAGTACTTC.

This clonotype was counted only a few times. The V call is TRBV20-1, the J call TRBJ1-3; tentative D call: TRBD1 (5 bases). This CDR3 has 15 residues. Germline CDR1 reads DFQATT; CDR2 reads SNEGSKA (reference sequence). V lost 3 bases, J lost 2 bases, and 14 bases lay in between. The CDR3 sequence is CSARSSQGTGNTIYF. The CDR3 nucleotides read TGCAGTGCTAGGAGTTCCCAGGGCACTGGAAACACCATATATTTT.

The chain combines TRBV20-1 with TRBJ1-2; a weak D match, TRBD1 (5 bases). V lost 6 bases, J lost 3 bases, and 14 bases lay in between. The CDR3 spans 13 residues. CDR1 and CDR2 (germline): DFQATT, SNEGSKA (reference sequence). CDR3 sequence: CSATAQEHYGYTF. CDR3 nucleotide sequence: TGCAGTGCAACAGCACAGGAGCACTATGGCTACACCTTC.

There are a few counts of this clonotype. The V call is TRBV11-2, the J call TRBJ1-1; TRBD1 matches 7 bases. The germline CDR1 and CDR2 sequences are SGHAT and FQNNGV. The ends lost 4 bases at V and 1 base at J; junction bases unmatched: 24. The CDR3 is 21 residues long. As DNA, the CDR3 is TGTGCCAGCAGCTGGATTTGGAAGGACAGGAGGATTGCGAGCACGAACACTGAAGCTTTCTTT. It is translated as CASSWIWKDRRIASTNTEAFF. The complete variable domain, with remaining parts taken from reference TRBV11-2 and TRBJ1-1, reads EAGVAQSPRYKIIEKRQSVAFWCNPISGHATLYWYQQILGQGPKLLIQFQNNGVVDDSQLPKDRFSAERLKGVDSTLKIQPAKLEDSAVYLCASSWIWKDRRIASTNTEAFFGQGTRLTVV.

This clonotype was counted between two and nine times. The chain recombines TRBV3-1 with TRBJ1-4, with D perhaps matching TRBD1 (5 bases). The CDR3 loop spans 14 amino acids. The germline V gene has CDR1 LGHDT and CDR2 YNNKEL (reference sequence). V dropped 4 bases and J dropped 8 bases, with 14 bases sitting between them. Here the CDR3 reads CASSPGRIREKLFF. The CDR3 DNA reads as TGTGCCAGCAGCCCAGGGCGGATCCGGGAAAAACTGTTTTTT.